This TCR beta chain comes out of a study of early T cells in non-severe SARS-CoV-2 infection. TCRdb independently ran MiXCR on the 5' RACE reads; one entry per CDR3 protein. The sample lists some 40,000 distinct CDR3 sequences, roughly 8% seen once, with around an eighth in the top ten. This CDR3 has 15 amino acids. The germline CDR1 and CDR2 sequences are LNHDA and SQIVND (reference sequence). The junction had 9 bases not matched to a gene; V was cut back by 3 bases and J by 10 bases. This clonotype originated in an adult who was a healthcare worker with PCR-confirmed SARS-CoV-2 infection or an uninfected control (not recorded which). V and J are TRBV19 and TRBJ1-4; the match to TRBD1 covers 9 bases. Sequencing used whole blood, obtained at baseline. The CDR3 is CASSIWDRAYGKLFF. In DNA form, the CDR3 reads TGTGCCAGTAGTATTTGGGACAGGGCGTACGGAAAACTGTTTTTT.